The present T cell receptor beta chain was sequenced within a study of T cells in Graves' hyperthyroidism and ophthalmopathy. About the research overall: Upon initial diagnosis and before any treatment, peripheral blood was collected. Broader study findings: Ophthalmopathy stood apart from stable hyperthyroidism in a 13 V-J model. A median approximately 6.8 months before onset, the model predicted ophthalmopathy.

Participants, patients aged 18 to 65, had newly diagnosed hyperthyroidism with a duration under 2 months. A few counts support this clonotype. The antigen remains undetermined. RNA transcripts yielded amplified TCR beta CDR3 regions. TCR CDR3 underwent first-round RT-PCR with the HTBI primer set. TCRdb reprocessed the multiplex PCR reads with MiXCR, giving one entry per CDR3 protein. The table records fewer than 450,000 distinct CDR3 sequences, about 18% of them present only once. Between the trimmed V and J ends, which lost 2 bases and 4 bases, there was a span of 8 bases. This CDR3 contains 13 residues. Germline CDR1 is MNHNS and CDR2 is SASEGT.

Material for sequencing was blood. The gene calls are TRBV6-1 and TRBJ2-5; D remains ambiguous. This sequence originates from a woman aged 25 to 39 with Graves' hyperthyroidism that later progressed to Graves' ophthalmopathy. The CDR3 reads CASSEYLVETQYF. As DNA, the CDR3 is TGTGCCAGCAGTGAATATTTGGTAGAGACCCAGTACTTC.